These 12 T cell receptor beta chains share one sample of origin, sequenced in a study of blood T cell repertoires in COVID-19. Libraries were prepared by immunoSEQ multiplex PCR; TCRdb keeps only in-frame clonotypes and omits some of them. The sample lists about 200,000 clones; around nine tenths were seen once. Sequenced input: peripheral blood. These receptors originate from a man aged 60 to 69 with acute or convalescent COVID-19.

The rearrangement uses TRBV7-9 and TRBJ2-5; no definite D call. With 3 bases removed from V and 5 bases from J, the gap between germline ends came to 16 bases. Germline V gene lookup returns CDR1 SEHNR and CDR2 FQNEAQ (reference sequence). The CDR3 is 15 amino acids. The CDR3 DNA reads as TGTGCCAGCAGCTTTGATATCGTATTCAGGGAGACCCAGTACTTC. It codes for CASSFDIVFRETQYF.

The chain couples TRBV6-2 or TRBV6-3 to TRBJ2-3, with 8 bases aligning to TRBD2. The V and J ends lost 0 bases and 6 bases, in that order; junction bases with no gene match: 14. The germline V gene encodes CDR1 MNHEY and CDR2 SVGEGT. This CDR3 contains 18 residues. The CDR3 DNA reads TGTGCCAGCAGTTACTCGATGGCTATCCGGGGGGGAGAGGATACGCAGTATTTT. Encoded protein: CASSYSMAIRGGEDTQYF.

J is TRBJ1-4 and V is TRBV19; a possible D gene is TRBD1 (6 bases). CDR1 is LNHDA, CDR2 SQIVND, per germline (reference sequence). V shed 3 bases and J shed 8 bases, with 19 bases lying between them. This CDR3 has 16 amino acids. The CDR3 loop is CASSIAAPGAGEKLFF. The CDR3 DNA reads TGTGCCAGTAGTATTGCGGCCCCAGGGGCAGGGGAAAAACTGTTTTTT.

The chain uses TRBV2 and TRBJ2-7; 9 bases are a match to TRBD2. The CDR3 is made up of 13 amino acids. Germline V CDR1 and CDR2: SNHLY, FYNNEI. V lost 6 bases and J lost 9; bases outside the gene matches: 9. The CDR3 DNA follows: TGTGCCAGCAGGGGAGGCGGGGGGGCGTCGCAGTACTTC. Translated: CASRGGGGASQYF. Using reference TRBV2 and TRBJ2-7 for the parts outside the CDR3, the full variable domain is EPEVTQTPSHQVTQMGQEVILRCVPISNHLYFYWYRQILGQKVEFLVSFYNNEISEKSEIFDDQFSVERPDGSNFTLKIRSTKLEDSAMYFCASRGGGGASQYFGPGTRLTVT.

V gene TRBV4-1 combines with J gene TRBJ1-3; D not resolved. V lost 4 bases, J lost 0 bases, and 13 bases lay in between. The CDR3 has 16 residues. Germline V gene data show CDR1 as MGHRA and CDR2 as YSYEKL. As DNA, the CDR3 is TGCGCCAGCAGCCCGTGGACTCAAAGCTCTGGAAACACCATATATTTT. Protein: CASSPWTQSSGNTIYF.

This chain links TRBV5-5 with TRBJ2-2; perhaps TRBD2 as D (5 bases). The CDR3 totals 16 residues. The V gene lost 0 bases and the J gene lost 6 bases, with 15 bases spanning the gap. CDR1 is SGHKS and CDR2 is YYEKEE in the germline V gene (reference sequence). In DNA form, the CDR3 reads TGTGCCAGCAGCTTGGACCTCGCGACTATGCCCGGGGAGCTGTTTTTT. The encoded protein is CASSLDLATMPGELFF.

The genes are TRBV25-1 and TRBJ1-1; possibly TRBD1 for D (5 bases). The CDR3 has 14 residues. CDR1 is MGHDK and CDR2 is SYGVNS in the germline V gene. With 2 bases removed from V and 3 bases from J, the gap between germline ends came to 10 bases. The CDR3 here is CASSEQGFDTEAFF. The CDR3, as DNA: TGTGCCAGCAGTGAACAGGGATTCGACACTGAAGCTTTCTTT.

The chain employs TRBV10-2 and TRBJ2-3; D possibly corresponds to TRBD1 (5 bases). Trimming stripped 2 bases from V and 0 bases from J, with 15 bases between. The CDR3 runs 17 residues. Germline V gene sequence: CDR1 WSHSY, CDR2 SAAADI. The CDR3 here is CASSEPTSTASTDTQYF. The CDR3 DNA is TGCGCCAGCAGTGAGCCAACTTCGACAGCTAGCACAGATACGCAGTATTTT.

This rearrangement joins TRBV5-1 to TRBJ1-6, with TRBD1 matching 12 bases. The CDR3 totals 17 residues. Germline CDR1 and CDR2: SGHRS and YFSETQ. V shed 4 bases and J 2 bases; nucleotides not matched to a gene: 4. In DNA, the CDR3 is TGCGCCAGCAGCGATGGGACAGGGGGCCCCTATAATTCACCCCTCCACTTT. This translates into CASSDGTGGPYNSPLHF.

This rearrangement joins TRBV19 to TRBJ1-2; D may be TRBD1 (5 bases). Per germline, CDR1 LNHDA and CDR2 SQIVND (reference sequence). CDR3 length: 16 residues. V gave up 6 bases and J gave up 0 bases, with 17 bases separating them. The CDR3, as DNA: TGTGCCAGTAGACGTGGGACGGGGGAAACTAACTATGGCTACACCTTC. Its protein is CASRRGTGETNYGYTF.

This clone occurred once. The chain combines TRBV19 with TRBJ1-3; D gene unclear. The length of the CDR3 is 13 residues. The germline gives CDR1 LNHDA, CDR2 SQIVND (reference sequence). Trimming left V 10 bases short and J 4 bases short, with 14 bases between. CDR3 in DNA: TGTGCCACCTCTCAGAGCAGGGGAAACACCATATATTTT. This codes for CATSQSRGNTIYF.

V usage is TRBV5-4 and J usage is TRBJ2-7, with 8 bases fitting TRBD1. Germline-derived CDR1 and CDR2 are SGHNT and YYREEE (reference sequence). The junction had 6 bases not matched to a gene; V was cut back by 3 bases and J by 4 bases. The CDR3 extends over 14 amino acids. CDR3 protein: CASSSDRVIYEQYF. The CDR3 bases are TGTGCCAGCAGCTCGGACAGGGTTATTTACGAGCAGTACTTC. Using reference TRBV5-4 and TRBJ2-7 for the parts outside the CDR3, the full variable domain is ETGVTQSPTHLIKTRGQQVTLRCSSQSGHNTVSWYQQALGQGPQFIFQYYREEENGRGNFPPRFSGLQFPNYSSELNVNALELDDSALYLCASSSDRVIYEQYFGPGTRLTVT.